This is a list of T cell receptor beta chains from one sample in a study of blood T cell repertoires in COVID-19. Clones were read by immunoSEQ multiplex PCR, and TCRdb kept only the in-frame ones, dropping some. The sample lists roughly 100,000 clones, approximately 80% occurring once. Input material: peripheral blood. These receptors all come from a man aged 55-75 years with acute or convalescent COVID-19. CDR3s include the opening cysteine and the closing phenylalanine or tryptophan. The D gene is left open where the match is weak. Clone size is given for some rows only: seen once, a few or many times, or a class if the clone is expanded.

>TRBV9|TRBJ2-5|-|TRBD2
CASSAPGSGSTGETQYF
TGTGCCAGCAGCGCCCCGGGTAGCGGGAGTACGGGGGAGACCCAGTACTTC
>TRBV5-1|TRBJ1-1|-|-
CASSLSGAIGNTEAFF
TGCGCCAGCAGCCTCAGTGGGGCAATCGGCAATACTGAAGCTTTCTTT
>TRBV18|TRBJ1-5|-|-
CASSPRSYQPQHF
TGTGCCAGCTCACCACGGAGCTATCAGCCCCAGCATTTT
>TRBV12-5|TRBJ1-4|-|-
CASGLVTSGRGMREEKLFF
TGTGCTAGTGGTTTGGTAACGTCAGGCAGGGGAATGAGAGAAGAAAAACTGTTTTTT
>TRBV20-1|TRBJ1-1|once|-
CSARTRHEAFF
TGCAGTGCTAGAACCAGACATGAAGCTTTCTTT
>TRBV18|TRBJ2-7|-|TRBD1
CASSPGQGNHYEQYF
TGTGCCAGCTCACCAGGACAGGGGAACCACTACGAGCAGTACTTC
>TRBV2|TRBJ1-5|-|TRBD1
CASSPRTGNQPQHF
TGTGCCAGCAGTCCCCGGACAGGGAATCAGCCCCAGCATTTT
>TRBV6-2/TRBV6-3|TRBJ1-5|-|-
CASSYPSGKVNQPQHF
TGTGCCAGCAGTTACCCTTCAGGGAAGGTAAATCAGCCCCAGCATTTT
>TRBV7-2|TRBJ2-7|-|TRBD2
CASSLGEAGGPYEQYF
TGTGCCAGCAGCTTAGGAGAAGCGGGAGGGCCCTACGAGCAGTACTTC
>TRBV3-1/TRBV3-2|TRBJ2-5|few|TRBD1
CASSQGLGGTGSGGTQYF
TGTGCCAGCAGCCAAGGTCTCGGAGGGACAGGGTCGGGGGGGACCCAGTACTTC
>TRBV19|TRBJ1-2|-|TRBD1
CASSTLQGTYGYTF
TGTGCCAGTAGTACCCTACAGGGGACCTATGGCTACACCTTC
>TRBV28|TRBJ1-2|-|-
CASSLSGSQTVYGYTF
TGTGCCAGCAGTTTATCAGGGTCCCAAACTGTCTATGGCTACACCTTC
>TRBV6-2/TRBV6-3|TRBJ2-2|-|TRBD1
CASSLRMPGGNTGELFF
TGTGCCAGCAGCCTCCGTATGCCAGGGGGCAACACCGGGGAGCTGTTTTTT
>TRBV11-3|TRBJ1-2|-|TRBD1
CASSLGGQGHGYTF
TGTGCCAGCAGCTTAGGAGGACAGGGTCATGGCTACACCTTC
>TRBV24-1|TRBJ2-3|once|-
CATAHEATDTQYF
TGTGCCACCGCCCATGAGGCCACAGATACGCAGTATTTT
>TRBV28|TRBJ1-2|-|-
CASEVRGADGYTF
TGTGCCAGCGAAGTCAGGGGCGCGGATGGCTACACCTTC
>TRBV30|TRBJ1-5|-|-
CAWSNRNNQPQHF
TGTGCCTGGAGCAACAGGAACAATCAGCCCCAGCATTTT
>TRBV7-3|TRBJ1-1|-|-
CASSLRGGAGMNTEAFF
TGTGCCAGCAGCTTAAGAGGCGGAGCGGGCATGAACACTGAAGCTTTCTTT
>TRBV3-1/TRBV3-2|TRBJ1-1|-|-
CASSHRYHTEAFF
TGTGCCAGCAGCCACAGGTACCACACTGAAGCTTTCTTT
>TRBV4-3|TRBJ2-7|-|-
CASSQVVAANYEQYF
TGCGCCAGCAGCCAAGTGGTAGCGGCGAACTACGAGCAGTACTTC
>TRBV19|TRBJ1-5|-|-
CASRLPGTYFNQPQHF
TGTGCCAGTAGATTACCGGGAACATACTTCAATCAGCCCCAGCATTTT
>TRBV5-4|TRBJ1-2|few|TRBD1
CASSLGWDRRNYGYTF
TGTGCCAGCAGCTTGGGGTGGGACAGGCGAAACTATGGCTACACCTTC
>TRBV27|TRBJ1-2|-|TRBD1
CASSLRDRPTYGYTF
TGTGCCAGCAGTTTACGGGACAGGCCCACCTATGGCTACACCTTC
>TRBV11-3|TRBJ2-4|-|TRBD2
CASSSLSGLAKNIQYF
TGTGCCAGCAGCTCCCTTAGCGGGCTAGCCAAAAACATTCAGTACTTC
>TRBV5-1|TRBJ2-7|-|-
CASTSSPFDYEQYF
TGCGCCAGCACGTCGAGCCCATTTGACTACGAGCAGTACTTC
>TRBV29-1|TRBJ2-1|few|-
CSVAGRVSEQFF
TGCAGCGTTGCTGGCAGGGTTAGTGAGCAGTTCTTC
>TRBV11-2|TRBJ2-7|-|-
CASSFRIGLPYEQYF
TGTGCCAGCAGCTTCCGAATCGGTCTTCCCTACGAGCAGTACTTC
>TRBV6-6|TRBJ2-5|-|TRBD1
CASSRGQGLRETQYF
TGTGCCAGCAGCCGGGGACAGGGCTTGAGGGAGACCCAGTACTTC
>TRBV25-1|TRBJ1-2|-|TRBD1
CASTGGAGYGYTF
TGTGCCAGTACAGGGGGCGCGGGGTATGGCTACACCTTC
>TRBV11-3|TRBJ2-1|-|-
CASSLLGGQTNNEQFF
TGTGCCAGCAGCTTACTGGGCGGGCAGACAAACAATGAGCAGTTCTTC
>TRBV27|TRBJ2-7|-|-
CASSQNSFEQYF
TGTGCCAGCAGCCAAAACAGTTTCGAGCAGTACTTC
>TRBV18|TRBJ1-1|once|TRBD1
CASSPVGQGAEAFF
TGTGCCAGCTCACCTGTAGGACAGGGGGCTGAAGCTTTCTTT
>TRBV6-5|TRBJ2-7|-|TRBD2
CASSLGLAGAYEQYF
TGTGCCAGCAGTTTAGGGCTAGCGGGGGCCTACGAGCAGTACTTC
>TRBV2|TRBJ2-7|-|TRBD1
CASSDNRGGFYEQYF
TGTGCCAGCAGTGACAACAGGGGTGGGTTCTACGAGCAGTACTTC
>TRBV14|TRBJ1-1|-|-
CASSHQGLGLEAFF
TGTGCCAGCAGCCATCAGGGTCTCGGGTTGGAAGCTTTCTTT
>TRBV11-3|TRBJ1-1|-|-
CASSLDDRETFF
TGTGCCAGCAGCTTAGATGACAGAGAAACTTTCTTT
>TRBV5-1|TRBJ1-2|few|-
CASSPPRDTYGYTF
TGCGCCAGCAGCCCCCCCCGGGACACATATGGCTACACCTTC
>TRBV21-1|TRBJ1-5|-|-
CASTRGGQPQHF
TGTGCCAGCACTAGGGGTGGGCAGCCCCAGCATTTT
>TRBV7-8|TRBJ2-7|-|-
CASSQSVDGLYEQYF
TGTGCCAGCAGCCAAAGCGTGGACGGACTCTACGAGCAGTACTTC
>TRBV9|TRBJ2-7|few|-
CASSDGRSYEQYF
TGTGCCAGCAGCGACGGTCGGTCCTACGAGCAGTACTTC
>TRBV19|TRBJ2-1|-|TRBD2
CASSILTSGRHNEQFF
TGTGCCAGTAGTATATTGACTAGCGGGCGCCACAATGAGCAGTTCTTC
>TRBV5-1|TRBJ2-2|-|-
CASSAGQGTNTGELFF
TGCGCCAGCAGCGCCGGACAAGGGACGAACACCGGGGAGCTGTTTTTT
>TRBV28|TRBJ1-5|-|TRBD1
CASSVTGEYQPQHF
TGTGCCAGCAGTGTCACAGGGGAATATCAGCCCCAGCATTTT
>TRBV9|TRBJ1-2|-|TRBD1
CASSVEAPDREVGYTF
TGTGCCAGCAGCGTAGAGGCCCCCGACAGGGAGGTTGGCTACACCTTC
>TRBV11-2|TRBJ2-5|-|-
CASSLGFPPLEQETQYF
TGTGCCAGCAGCTTAGGATTCCCGCCCCTAGAGCAAGAGACCCAGTACTTC
>TRBV19|TRBJ2-5|-|-
CASMSQETQYF
TGTGCCAGCATGTCCCAAGAGACCCAGTACTTC
>TRBV24-1|TRBJ2-2|-|TRBD2
CATMLAGGPDTGELFF
TGTGCCACCATGCTAGCGGGAGGGCCCGACACCGGGGAGCTGTTTTTT
>TRBV18|TRBJ2-7|-|-
CASSPTRGEQYF
TGTGCCAGCTCACCGACCCGCGGGGAGCAGTACTTC